This T cell receptor (beta chain) was sequenced during a study of blood T cell repertoires in COVID-19. Study as a whole: From T cells, B-cell-depleted T cells, or PBMCs came the material, which was cDNA or gDNA.

Per the study methods: Reference gene primers were amplified, and this amplification served to estimate nucleated cell counts. Generated by immunoSEQ multiplex PCR, the TCRdb table keeps only in-frame clones and is missing some. V, J and clone size are those of that table, while D and trimming were read from the DNA. The data hold 380,000 or so clones, with roughly 90% observed a single time. Germline values: CDR1 MNHNY, CDR2 SVGAGI (reference sequence). The CDR3 length is 17 residues. Trimming cost V 5 bases and J 0 bases; bases outside gene matches: 8. This clone was detected only once. The receptor was derived from a man aged 35-49 years with acute or convalescent COVID-19. The sequencing sample was made of peripheral blood. This chain joins TRBV6-6 and TRBJ1-3, with 9 bases aligning to TRBD1. The CDR3 spells CASSPWTGDYSGNTIYF. CDR3 DNA sequence: TGTGCCAGCAGTCCATGGACAGGGGACTACTCTGGAAACACCATATATTTT.